The T cell receptor beta chain under discussion was sequenced for a study of T cell responses to AZD1222 COVID-19 vaccine. The study, taken as a whole, reports: Once two AZD1222 doses were given, Spike-specific TCR breadth and depth went up. Among spike-specific TCRs, nearly half reportedly target unmutated variant regions. The study found vaccine-associated CD4 TCRs spanning spike, dominant at 160-218 and 743-854.

Some clones are missing from TCRdb's copy, which holds only in-frame ones; the method was immunoSEQ multiplex PCR. The repertoire consists of about 160,000 clones, with around nine tenths occurring once and the leading ten covering approximately 3%. V gave up 6 bases and J gave up 1 base; unmatched junction bases: 3. The CDR3 extends over 14 amino acids. Germline-derived CDR1 and CDR2 are KGHDR and SFDVKD. A remark on this clone: Its target is unknown.

Sample: peripheral blood, taken 28 days after the second AZD1222 dose. This chain uses TRBV24-1 with TRBJ2-7, with 9 positions matching TRBD2. The TCR was taken from an adult who received the AZD1222 COVID-19 vaccine. CDR3 nucleotides: TGTGCCACCAGTTTAGCGGGAGAATCCTACGAGCAGTACTTC. This encodes CATSLAGESYEQYF.